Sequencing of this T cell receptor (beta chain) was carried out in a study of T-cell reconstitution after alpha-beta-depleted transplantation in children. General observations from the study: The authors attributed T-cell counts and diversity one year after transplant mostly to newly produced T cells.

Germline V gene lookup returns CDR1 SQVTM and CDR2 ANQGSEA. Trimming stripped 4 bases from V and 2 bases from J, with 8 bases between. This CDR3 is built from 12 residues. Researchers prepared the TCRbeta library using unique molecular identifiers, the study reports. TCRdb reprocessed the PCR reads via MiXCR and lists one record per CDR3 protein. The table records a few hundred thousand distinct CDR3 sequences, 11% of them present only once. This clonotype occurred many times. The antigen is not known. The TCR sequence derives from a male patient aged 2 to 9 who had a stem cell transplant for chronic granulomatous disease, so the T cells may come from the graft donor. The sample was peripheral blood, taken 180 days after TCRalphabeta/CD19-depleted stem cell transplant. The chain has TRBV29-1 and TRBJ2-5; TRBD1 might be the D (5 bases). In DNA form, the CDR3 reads TGCAGCGTTGGCCAGGGACAAGAGACCCAGTACTTC. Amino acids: CSVGQGQETQYF. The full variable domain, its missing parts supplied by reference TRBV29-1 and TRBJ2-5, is SAVISQKPSRDICQRGTSLTIQCQVDSQVTMMFWYRQQPGQSLTLIATANQGSEATYESGFVIDKFPISRPNLTFSTLTVSNMSPEDSSIYLCSVGQGQETQYFGPGTRLLVL.